Below, 6 T cell receptor beta chains from the same sample are listed, as sequenced in a study of cytomegalovirus exposure and HLA in healthy donors. Primers: 60 Vbeta forward and 13 Jbeta reverse. Repertoires were generated with immunoSEQ multiplex PCR, while TCRdb's copy carries only in-frame clones and drops some. The sample shows over 100,000 clones, approximately 74% of them seen only once. The sequencing input was PBMCs. Source of these receptors: a man in his forties or fifties in good health and CMV-seropositive.

The V and J genes are TRBV2 and TRBJ1-3; D not resolved. Looked up from germline, CDR1 is SNHLY and CDR2 is FYNNEI. Trimming removed 6 bases at V and 0 bases at J, with 6 bases between. The CDR3 contains 13 residues. CDR3 DNA: TGTGCCAGCAGACGGGACTCTGGAAACACCATATATTTT. Its translation: CASRRDSGNTIYF.

The chain links TRBV6-5 to TRBJ2-7; 7 nucleotides match TRBD1. Germline loops: CDR1 MNHEY, CDR2 SVGAGI. The CDR3 extends over 14 amino acids. V lost 5 bases and J lost 4; bases outside the gene matches: 8. The CDR3 protein is CASSRSKGAYEQYF. The CDR3 DNA follows: TGTGCCAGCAGTCGTAGCAAGGGGGCTTACGAGCAGTACTTC.

This chain connects TRBV27 to TRBJ2-7, with D perhaps matching TRBD1 (6 bases). Germline V gene sequence: CDR1 MNHEY, CDR2 SMNVEV (reference sequence). This CDR3 is 16 amino acids long. Trimming cost V 4 bases and J 5 bases, with 21 bases left between them. CDR3 residues: CASSSKTGLRKHEQYF. In DNA, the CDR3 is TGTGCCAGCAGTTCCAAAACAGGGTTAAGGAAGCACGAGCAGTACTTC.

The V gene is TRBV7-9, the J gene TRBJ2-6, with D maybe TRBD2 (5 bases). This CDR3 has 18 residues. Trimming removed 1 base from V and 2 bases from J, with 15 bases in between. CDR1 and CDR2 from the germline V gene are SEHNR and FQNEAQ (reference sequence). The CDR3 bases are TGTGCCAGCAGCTTAGGGCCAGGAGGAGCAACTGGGGCCAACGTCCTGACTTTC. It encodes CASSLGPGGATGANVLTF.

The CDR3 loop is CATSSGTGRGKPQHF. The CDR3 DNA is TGTGCCACCAGCAGCGGGACAGGGCGAGGTAAGCCCCAGCATTTT. The chain couples TRBV15 to TRBJ1-5; 9 positions match TRBD1. CDR1 and CDR2 from the germline V gene are LNHNV and YYDKDF (reference sequence). V was clipped by 3 bases and J by 8 bases; unmatched bases: 8. This CDR3 region has 15 residues.

This clone was counted a few times. This rearrangement joins TRBV30 to TRBJ2-1, with a possible D match to TRBD2 (6 bases). Trimming pared 6 bases from V and 8 bases from J, leaving 14 bases between. This CDR3 region has 12 residues. From germline, CDR1 is GTSNPN and CDR2 SVGIG (reference sequence). The CDR3 DNA is TGTGCCTGTTCAAGAGGAGGGTATGAGCAGTTCTTC. Amino acid sequence: CACSRGGYEQFF.